The 29 T cell receptor beta chains listed next were all sequenced from one sample in a study of molecular identifiers for immune sequencing clone quantification. TCRdb called the PCR reads again in MiXCR, with one record for every CDR3 protein. The table has roughly 630,000 distinct CDR3 sequences, 25% seen once; the top ten hold 0.7% to 0.95%. Sequencing was done on a sample of naive CD8+ T cells from blood, with Jurkat cell RNA spiked in. Subset meaning: FACS-sorted CD8+CD4-CCR7+CD45RA+ naive T cells. These receptors came from a human donor in good health. Some libraries in this study had Jurkat cell RNA spiked in.

This sequence joins TRBV7-6 and TRBJ1-6; D call uncertain. The V and J ends lost 2 bases and 8 bases respectively, with 22 bases between them. This CDR3 spans 18 amino acids. Looked up from germline, CDR1 is SGHVS and CDR2 is FNYEAQ. DNA for the CDR3: TGTGCCAGCAGCTTATACGAGCCTGGGCTAAGCCTTCATTCACCCCTCCACTTT. Translation gives CASSLYEPGLSLHSPLHF.

As concerns this clonotype: A single base separates this from a much larger clone, so it may be a read error. V is TRBV5-3 and J is TRBJ1-4; no firm D call. TRBV5-3 is treated as an ORF (open reading frame) with a function not yet certain. The CDR3 is 14 amino acids. Trimming cost V 8 bases and J 4 bases, with 15 bases left between them. The CDR3 is CASSEGGLNEKLFF. The DNA of the CDR3 is TGTGCCAGCAGCGAGGGAGGTCTTAATGAAAAACTGTTTTTT.

This clonotype turned up a few times. The chain recombines TRBV5-6 with TRBJ2-2; D call uncertain. Between the trimmed V and J ends, which lost 0 bases and 6 bases, there was a span of 9 bases. CDR3 size: 14 residues. CDR1 is SGHDT, CDR2 YYEEEE, per germline. The CDR3 is CASSLAGVPGELFF. The CDR3 nucleotides are TGTGCCAGCAGCTTGGCCGGAGTCCCCGGGGAGCTGTTTTTT.

Only a few counts were recorded for this clonotype. The J gene is TRBJ2-1, the V gene TRBV30, with 7 bases identical to TRBD2. The CDR3 length is 12 residues. Germline assignment: CDR1 GTSNPN and CDR2 SVGIG (reference sequence). V gave up 3 bases and J gave up 5 bases; unmatched junction bases: 1. In nucleotides, the CDR3 is TGTGCCTGGAGGCTAGCGGACAATGAGCAGTTCTTC. This gives the protein CAWRLADNEQFF. Together with reference TRBV30 and TRBJ2-1, the CDR3 gives the full variable domain: SQTIHQWPATLVQPVGSPLSLECTVEGTSNPNLYWYRQAAGRGLQLLFYSVGIGQISSEVPQNLSASRPQDRQFILSSKKLLLSDSGFYLCAWRLADNEQFFGPGTRLTVL.

Regarding this clonotype: This clone may be a read error of a much larger clone one base away. The chain employs TRBV4-1 and TRBJ2-5; D uncertain. CDR3 size: 15 residues. V lost 8 bases to trimming and J lost 5 bases, with 21 bases between them. Germline V gives CDR1 MGHRA, CDR2 YSYEKL. The CDR3 DNA reads as TGCGCCAGCGGCCCAACCGGGTCCGCCATGGAGACCCAGTACTTC. Amino acids: CASGPTGSAMETQYF.

The sample holds a few counts of this clonotype. The CDR3 coding sequence is TGTGCCAGCAGTTTCCGGGAAGAGCAGTACTTC. Residues: CASSFREEQYF. The chain is built from TRBV12-3 or TRBV12-4 and TRBJ2-7; tentative D call: TRBD2 (5 bases). Trimming took 3 bases from V and 7 from J, leaving 7 bases between them. The CDR3 loop spans 11 amino acids.

This clonotype was counted ten times or more. The chain combines TRBV6-6 with TRBJ2-2; D might be TRBD2 (6 bases). CDR3 length: 14 amino acids. Germline values: CDR1 MNHNY, CDR2 SVGAGI (reference sequence). The ends were cut back, 5 bases at V and 4 bases at J, with 11 bases in the middle. CDR3 bases: TGTGCCAGCAGTCTAAGCGGGCCCACCGGGGAGCTGTTTTTT. Its protein is CASSLSGPTGELFF.

This clonotype was observed at least ten times. The chain recombines TRBV30 with TRBJ1-1; 9 nucleotides align to TRBD1. Germline V gives CDR1 GTSNPN, CDR2 SVGIG (reference sequence). The CDR3 totals 15 residues. J was trimmed by 0 bases and V by 3 bases; bases with no gene match: 5. CDR3 coding DNA: TGTGCCTGGAGATCCGGGACAGGGCTGAACACTGAAGCTTTCTTT. It codes for CAWRSGTGLNTEAFF. The full variable domain, its missing parts supplied by reference TRBV30 and TRBJ1-1, is SQTIHQWPATLVQPVGSPLSLECTVEGTSNPNLYWYRQAAGRGLQLLFYSVGIGQISSEVPQNLSASRPQDRQFILSSKKLLLSDSGFYLCAWRSGTGLNTEAFFGQGTRLTVV.

This clonotype occurred a few times. The chain is built from TRBV5-1 and TRBJ2-3; TRBD2 matches at 12 bases. Germline V gives CDR1 SGHRS, CDR2 YFSETQ. V was pared by 6 bases and J by 4 bases, with 15 bases of the junction left unmatched. The CDR3 length is 18 residues. CDR3: CASMGASGRADVSDTQYF. The CDR3 bases are TGCGCCAGCATGGGTGCTAGCGGGAGGGCCGATGTGTCAGATACGCAGTATTTT. The variable domain in full, with the rest retrieved from reference TRBV5-1 and TRBJ2-3, is KAGVTQTPRYLIKTRGQQVTLSCSPISGHRSVSWYQQTPGQGLQFLFEYFSETQRNKGNFPGRFSGRQFSNSRSEMNVSTLELGDSALYLCASMGASGRADVSDTQYFGPGTRLTVL.

Notes on this clonotype: A much more abundant neighbour one base away suggests this may be a read error. The chain recombines TRBV6-2 or TRBV6-3 with TRBJ2-3, with D possibly being TRBD1 or TRBD2 (5 bases each). CDR3 length equals 16 residues. Per germline, CDR1 MNHEY and CDR2 SVGEGT. V lost 6 bases and J lost 5, with 21 bases in between. In nucleotides, the CDR3 is TGTGCCAGCAGCCTAAAGGGGTTACCCCGGGAAGATACGCAGTATTTT. Its protein product is CASSLKGLPREDTQYF.

This clonotype was counted only a few times. The chain uses TRBV4-1 and TRBJ2-3; D might be TRBD1 (7 bases). CDR3 size: 14 residues. Trimming removed 3 bases at V and 4 bases at J, with 11 bases between. Germline CDR1 and CDR2: MGHRA and YSYEKL. The CDR3 DNA is TGCGCCAGCAGCCACACCAGGGGGGCAGATACGCAGTATTTT. Amino acids: CASSHTRGADTQYF.

A word on this clonotype: A read error may explain this, as a much larger clone is one base away. The chain carries TRBV24-1 and TRBJ2-1; a possible D gene is TRBD2 (6 bases). Trimming stripped 5 bases from V and 10 bases from J, with 11 bases between. The CDR3 is 12 amino acids. The germline V gene has CDR1 KGHDR and CDR2 SFDVKD. CDR3 sequence reads: CATSGRREEQFF. CDR3 DNA: TGTGCCACCAGTGGCCGACGGGAGGAGCAGTTCTTC.

This CDR3 reads CASSYGTSGEDTQYF. As DNA, the CDR3 is TGTGCCAGCAGTTACGGGACTAGCGGGGAGGATACGCAGTATTTT. This chain uses TRBV12-3 or TRBV12-4 with TRBJ2-3; 13 bases agree with TRBD2. The CDR3 contains 15 residues. V was clipped by 4 bases and J by 6 bases; unmatched bases: 4.

The V and J genes are TRBV7-6 and TRBJ2-2; TRBD2 is a possible D gene (6 bases). Trimming pared 5 bases from V and 0 bases from J, leaving 13 bases between. The CDR3 consists of 16 residues. CDR1 and CDR2 (germline): SGHVS, FNYEAQ. The CDR3 DNA is TGTGCCAGCAGCATCCTAGCGTCAGCGAACACCGGGGAGCTGTTTTTT. The encoded protein is CASSILASANTGELFF.

The rearrangement uses TRBV7-7 and TRBJ2-7, with 8 bases lining up with TRBD1. J was trimmed by 6 bases and V by 2 bases; bases with no gene match: 6. Germline CDR1 is SSHAT and CDR2 is FNYEAQ (reference sequence). This CDR3 has 14 residues. CDR3 sequence reads: CASSLSLTGAEQYF. The CDR3 coding sequence is TGTGCCAGCAGCTTAAGTTTGACAGGGGCCGAGCAGTACTTC. Supplemented by reference TRBV7-7 and TRBJ2-7, the full variable domain reads GAGVSQSPRYKVTKRGQDVTLRCDPISSHATLYWYQQALGQGPEFLTYFNYEAQPDKSGLPSDRFSAERPEGSISTLTIQRTEQRDSAMYRCASSLSLTGAEQYFGPGTRLTVT.

This clonotype was found a few times. The chain couples TRBV11-2 to TRBJ1-1; D ambiguous. The V and J ends lost 2 bases and 4 bases respectively, with 14 bases between them. Germline V gene data show CDR1 as SGHAT and CDR2 as FQNNGV. The CDR3 sequence is 15 residues long. CDR3 DNA sequence: TGTGCCAGCAGCTTATGGCGGCTCTCGGGCACTGAAGCTTTCTTT. Amino acids: CASSLWRLSGTEAFF.

This chain connects TRBV24-1 to TRBJ2-1; D gene uncertain. V lost 3 bases and J 3 bases, leaving 8 bases between the germline ends. Germline CDR1 is KGHDR and CDR2 is SFDVKD. The CDR3 totals 14 residues. Here the CDR3 reads CATSDGYSYNEQFF. The CDR3 coding sequence is TGTGCCACCAGTGATGGTTACAGCTACAATGAGCAGTTCTTC.

This clonotype came up many times. This chain links TRBV7-8 with TRBJ2-3; D is unresolved. Germline values: CDR1 SGHVS, CDR2 FQNEAQ. V shed 3 bases and J shed 4 bases, with 11 bases lying between them. The CDR3 runs to 14 residues. The CDR3 bases are TGTGCCAGCAGCTTTGCGGCTGGACCAGATACGCAGTATTTT. It specifies CASSFAAGPDTQYF.

This clonotype was seen a handful of times. This could be a read error, since a much larger clone is one nucleotide away. The chain couples TRBV5-6 to TRBJ2-3; TRBD1 aligns across 8 bases. CDR1 SGHDT and CDR2 YYEEEE come from the germline V gene. This CDR3 contains 14 residues. The CDR3 spells CVSSSDRGTDTQYF. The CDR3 bases are TGTGTCAGCAGCTCGGACAGGGGCACAGATACGCAGTATTTT.

J is TRBJ2-2 and V is TRBV7-6, with a weak D call TRBD2 (6 bases). CDR1 SGHVS and CDR2 FNYEAQ come from the germline V gene. This CDR3 has 15 residues. V was pared by 4 bases and J by 6 bases, with 15 bases between. The DNA of the CDR3 is TGTGCCAGCAGCTCTGGCCTGGGAGGAGCCGGGGAGCTGTTTTTT. It yields the protein CASSSGLGGAGELFF.

This clonotype was recorded many times. The V and J genes are TRBV14 and TRBJ2-7, with D possibly called TRBD1 or TRBD2 (6 bases each). The CDR3 spans 15 residues. CDR1 SGHDN and CDR2 FVKESK come from the germline V gene. V was shortened by 4 bases and J by 2 bases, with 15 bases between the two germline ends. The CDR3 here is CASSRGPGAPYEQYF. CDR3 bases: TGTGCCAGCAGCCGCGGACCGGGGGCCCCCTACGAGCAGTACTTC.

This chain uses TRBV20-1 with TRBJ2-7, with 10 positions matching TRBD2. CDR3 size: 15 residues. CDR1 and CDR2 (germline): DFQATT, SNEGSKA (reference sequence). Germline trimming cut 5 bases from V and 2 bases from J; bases unmatched to any gene: 9. The CDR3 reads CSAFILAGVAYEQYF. DNA for the CDR3: TGCAGTGCTTTCATCCTAGCGGGAGTGGCCTACGAGCAGTACTTC.

Concerning this clonotype itself: A much larger clonotype is one base distant, so this may be a read error. This chain connects TRBV5-1 to TRBJ2-1, with D perhaps assigned TRBD1 or TRBD2 (5 bases each). This CDR3 has 15 amino acids. CDR1 and CDR2 from the germline V gene are SGHRS and YFSETQ. The CDR3 reads CASILGVYINNEQFF. The DNA of the CDR3 is TGCGCCAGCATCTTGGGGGTGTACATAAACAATGAGCAGTTCTTC.

Concerning this clonotype: With a much larger clone just one base away, this may be a read error. This chain joins TRBV6-5 and TRBJ2-7, with 9 bases that match TRBD1. Germline assignment: CDR1 MNHEY and CDR2 SVGAGI. This CDR3 comprises 15 residues. With V trimmed by 4 bases and J by 3 bases, 7 bases remained unmatched. CDR3 loop: CASSSSTGGLYEQYF. The DNA for the CDR3 is TGTGCCAGCAGTTCCTCGACAGGGGGTCTCTACGAGCAGTACTTC.

This clonotype was recorded many times. The chain employs TRBV4-1 and TRBJ2-1; the match to TRBD1 covers 9 bases. Germline CDR1 MGHRA, CDR2 YSYEKL. With 0 bases clipped from V and 6 bases from J, the junction kept 6 bases outside the gene matches. The CDR3 extends over 16 amino acids. As DNA, the CDR3 is TGCGCCAGCAGCCAAGATCGACAGGGGGTTTCCAATGAGCAGTTCTTC. Protein sequence: CASSQDRQGVSNEQFF.

This clonotype was counted ten times or more. The CDR3 nucleotides are TGTGCCAGCAGCTTCGGACCTGGGAATGAAGCTTTCTTT. Its protein is CASSFGPGNEAFF. The chain combines TRBV7-2 with TRBJ1-1; no clear D gene. V was trimmed by 3 bases and J by 7 bases, leaving 12 bases between them. Germline CDR1 SGHTA, CDR2 FQGNSA. The length of the CDR3 is 13 residues.

The chain is built from TRBV4-1 and TRBJ2-1; D is possibly TRBD2 (6 bases). The CDR3 contains 17 residues. Deletions cut 0 bases from V and 0 bases from J, with 12 bases between. Germline lookup yields CDR1 MGHRA and CDR2 YSYEKL. The CDR3 sequence is CASSQDQAGSSYNEQFF. CDR3 nucleotides: TGCGCCAGCAGCCAAGATCAAGCGGGTTCCTCCTACAATGAGCAGTTCTTC.

The table lists this clonotype with many counts. This chain uses TRBV28 with TRBJ2-7; D is perhaps TRBD2 (5 bases). Trimming left V 9 bases short and J 3 bases short, with 18 bases between. Germline CDR1 MDHEN, CDR2 SYDVKM. There are 14 residues in the CDR3. CDR3 residues: CASSVRSVGYEQYF. The CDR3 coding sequence is TGTGCCAGTAGCGTTCGTAGCGTCGGCTACGAGCAGTACTTC. The entire variable domain, with the rest obtained from reference TRBV28 and TRBJ2-7, is as follows: DVKVTQSSRYLVKRTGEKVFLECVQDMDHENMFWYRQDPGLGLRLIYFSYDVKMKEKGDIPEGYSVSREKKERFSLILESASTNQTSMYLCASSVRSVGYEQYFGPGTRLTVT.

This clonotype was seen repeatedly, ten times or more. The V gene is TRBV4-1, the J gene TRBJ2-3; possibly TRBD2 for D (6 bases). The germline gives CDR1 MGHRA, CDR2 YSYEKL. The V end was cut by 1 base, the J end by 0 bases, with 11 bases between. The CDR3 is made up of 16 amino acids. CDR3 loop: CASSQVPGGSTDTQYF. CDR3 DNA sequence: TGCGCCAGCAGCCAAGTTCCCGGGGGAAGCACAGATACGCAGTATTTT.